This entry describes one T cell receptor beta chain. What it binds is not known. Stated time point: week 23, last vaccination. Every single dose of the vaccine, 300 ug of mutant IDH1 20-mer peptide, came with topical imiquimod. Germline lookup yields CDR1 MNHEY and CDR2 SVGAGI. This CDR3 is 14 amino acids long. V was clipped by 6 bases and J by 6 bases, with 15 bases between them. The source of the sample is a study of a mutant IDH1 vaccine in newly diagnosed glioma. In the study overall: Among treated patients, 62.5% were male and approximately 40% female, and mean age was 40.4 years. Patients got radiotherapy, temozolomide, or both beforehand, and most got both.

Study-wide results and caveats: Pseudoprogression showed no apparent link to changes in top peripheral T cell clonotypes.

Profiled with immunoSEQ multiplex PCR; TCRdb holds only in-frame clones, not every one. Of about 55,000 clones in the sample, 75% to 90% were seen once. This clonotype originated in a middle-aged man with glioma. The specimen was PBMCs, collected from a glioma patient whose treatment included an IDH1 peptide vaccine. J is TRBJ1-5 and V is TRBV6-5; no definite D call. CDR3 amino acids: CASSPVRVGQPQHF. As DNA, the CDR3 is TGTGCCAGCAGCCCTGTACGGGTTGGTCAGCCCCAGCATTTT.